This entry is about one TCR beta chain. The data stem from a study of blood T cell repertoires in COVID-19. Participants spanned ages roughly 18 to 95 years and resided in 20 to 30 US areas. Cohort allocation depended upon clinical history that participants reported. Trimming stripped 3 bases from V and 6 bases from J, with 9 bases between. CDR1 is GTSNPN, CDR2 SVGIG, per germline (reference sequence). The CDR3 length is 11 residues. Under the authors' procedure: Reference gene primer amplification yielded estimated nucleated cell counts. This table comes from immunoSEQ multiplex PCR, and its TCRdb copy is limited to in-frame clones, with some not included. That table is the source of V, J and clone size, and D and trimming were worked out from the DNA. The table records approximately 440,000 clones, approximately 90% of them present only once.

This clonotype was obtained from a woman in her late teens or twenties who had recovered from COVID-19. Sample: PBMCs or T cells enriched from blood (not recorded which). The genes are TRBV30 and TRBJ2-7; perhaps TRBD2 as D (5 bases). CDR3 DNA sequence: TGTGCCTGGAGCTTTGAGGGCGAGCAGTACTTC. Translation: CAWSFEGEQYF.